The clone carrying this TCR beta chain has a count of ten or more. The antigen remains unidentified. Germline trimming cut 6 bases from V and 1 base from J; bases unmatched to any gene: 10. This CDR3 region has 17 residues. CDR1 MDHEN and CDR2 SYDVKM come from the germline V gene. The sample comes from a study of T cells in Graves' hyperthyroidism and ophthalmopathy. General study results and limits: Progression to ophthalmopathy was predicted a median of 6.5 months early. From stable hyperthyroidism, ophthalmopathy was set apart by a 13 V-J model. Most thyroid clonotypes that were expanded above 0.001 also turned up in blood.

TCR beta CDR3 regions were amplified from RNA transcripts. TCR CDR3 regions were first amplified by RT-PCR with HTBI primers. TCRdb independently ran MiXCR on the multiplex PCR reads; one entry per CDR3 protein. The sample lists roughly 350,000 distinct CDR3 sequences, approximately 15% seen once, with 34% in the top ten. The chain recombines TRBV28 with TRBJ1-1, with 11 bases fitting TRBD1. The sample consisted of blood. The source is a woman in her forties with Graves' ophthalmopathy. The CDR3 DNA follows: TGTGCCAGCAGCCAAGGCGGACAGGGGGCGAGGAACACTGAAGCTTTCTTT. This codes for CASSQGGQGARNTEAFF.